This entry lists 9 T cell receptor beta chains sequenced from one sample in a study of OX40 agonist ivuxolimab in advanced cancers. Only in-frame clones appear in the TCRdb table, and some are missing; sequencing was by immunoSEQ multiplex PCR. The sample carries about 82,000 clones, about 90% recorded once. The specimen was CD4+ or CD8+ T cells sorted from blood, collected in a trial of the OX40 agonist ivuxolimab. These receptors were taken from an adult with an advanced solid tumor such as melanoma, head and neck, liver or kidney cancer.

The V call is TRBV11-3, the J call TRBJ1-1; D call uncertain. Germline CDR1 reads SGHNT; CDR2 reads YENEEA. The CDR3 totals 13 residues. Trimming took 3 bases from V and 0 from J, leaving 5 bases between them. The CDR3 is CASSLGLNTEAFF. DNA for the CDR3: TGTGCCAGCAGCTTGGGGTTGAACACTGAAGCTTTCTTT.

CDR3 sequence (DNA): TGTGCCAGCAGCTTCGACACAGATACGCAGTATTTT. It yields the protein CASSFDTDTQYF. The chain combines TRBV5-4 with TRBJ2-3; D call uncertain. This CDR3 spans 12 amino acids. Germline CDR1 SGHNT, CDR2 YYREEE (reference sequence). Trimming cost V 2 bases and J 2 bases, with 3 bases left between them. Using reference TRBV5-4 and TRBJ2-3 for the parts outside the CDR3, the full variable domain is ETGVTQSPTHLIKTRGQQVTLRCSSQSGHNTVSWYQQALGQGPQFIFQYYREEENGRGNFPPRFSGLQFPNYSSELNVNALELDDSALYLCASSFDTDTQYFGPGTRLTVL.

The chain recombines TRBV11-2 with TRBJ1-2; D is perhaps TRBD1 (5 bases). The CDR3 length is 15 residues. The ends were cut back, 5 bases at V and 2 bases at J, with 15 bases in the middle. Germline-derived CDR1 and CDR2 are SGHAT and FQNNGV. The CDR3 loop is CASSRPRQKNYGYTF. In DNA form, the CDR3 reads TGTGCCAGCAGCCGCCCGAGACAGAAAAACTATGGCTACACCTTC.

The chain has TRBV4-1 and TRBJ2-1; 7 positions agree with TRBD2. Germline lookup yields CDR1 MGHRA and CDR2 YSYEKL. Unmatched junction bases numbered 4, after V lost 4 bases and J lost 7 bases. The CDR3 covers 13 residues. DNA for the CDR3: TGCGCCAGCAGCCCCTGGGGGGGAAATGAGCAGTTCTTC. Translation: CASSPWGGNEQFF.

The gene calls are TRBV27 and TRBJ2-1; 8 nucleotides agree with TRBD2. Trimming at V came to 5 bases and at J to 3 bases, leaving 6 bases not matched to a gene. This CDR3 has 15 amino acids. CDR1 is MNHEY, CDR2 SMNVEV, per germline (reference sequence). The CDR3 coding sequence is TGTGCCAGCAGTAAACTAGCGGATTTCTACAATGAGCAGTTCTTC. This sequence encodes CASSKLADFYNEQFF.

This rearrangement joins TRBV5-1 to TRBJ2-7; TRBD2 aligns across 8 bases. The CDR3 is 16 amino acids. Germline V gives CDR1 SGHRS, CDR2 YFSETQ. With 4 bases clipped from V and 7 bases from J, the junction kept 16 bases outside the gene matches. This CDR3 is CASSPLGGGRASEQYF. In DNA, the CDR3 is TGCGCCAGCAGCCCTCTTGGCGGGGGGCGGGCGAGTGAGCAGTACTTC. The full variable domain, its missing parts supplied by reference TRBV5-1 and TRBJ2-7, is KAGVTQTPRYLIKTRGQQVTLSCSPISGHRSVSWYQQTPGQGLQFLFEYFSETQRNKGNFPGRFSGRQFSNSRSEMNVSTLELGDSALYLCASSPLGGGRASEQYFGPGTRLTVT.

The rearrangement uses TRBV21-1 and TRBJ2-7; the tabulated D call, TRBD2, remains unverified against the DNA. TRBV21-1 has pseudogene status. The CDR3 extends over 14 amino acids. CDR3 nucleotides: TGTGCCAGCAGCGTCCGTAGCGCCGTAGCCGAGCAGTACTTC. Protein sequence: CASSVRSAVAEQYF.

The chain carries TRBV7-9 and TRBJ2-5; 8 bases align to TRBD1. The germline V gene has CDR1 SEHNR and CDR2 FQNEAQ (reference sequence). The J segment lost 5 bases and the V segment lost 5 bases, leaving 1 base of the junction unmatched. This CDR3 has 12 amino acids. This chain's CDR3 is CASSRTGETQYF. The CDR3 nucleotides read TGTGCCAGCAGCCGGACAGGGGAGACCCAGTACTTC.

V gene TRBV14 combines with J gene TRBJ2-7; 7 bases line up with TRBD2. The germline V gene has CDR1 SGHDN and CDR2 FVKESK. The CDR3 covers 15 residues. V was pared by 5 bases and J by 0 bases, with 7 bases of the junction left unmatched. The DNA of the CDR3 is TGTGCCAGCAGCGAACTAGCGAAACCCTCCTACGAGCAGTACTTC. Its protein product is CASSELAKPSYEQYF.